The clone carrying this TCR beta chain was picked up a small number of times. Every naive CD8 library was made from between roughly 17,000 and 1,100,000 sorted cells with 10%, 30% or 50% RNA. As CD8+CD4-CCR7+CD45RA+ cells, naive CD8 T cells were sorted. The CDR3 covers 17 residues. Trimming left V 1 base short and J 5 bases short, with 18 bases between. Germline CDR1 is MGHRA and CDR2 is YSYEKL. This sample is drawn from a study of molecular identifiers for immune sequencing clone quantification. Overall study: Five portions were made in replicates from RNA of approximately 22,000 or 94,000 naive CD8 cells, and four underwent sequencing.

In TCRdb, the PCR reads were re-called with MiXCR into one record per CDR3 protein. This table holds 400,000 to 600,000 distinct CDR3 sequences, about 25% found once. The chain recombines TRBV4-1 with TRBJ1-5; D remains unclear. The source material was naive CD8+ T cells from blood, with Jurkat cell RNA spiked in. Subset in this sample: FACS-sorted CD8+CD4-CCR7+CD45RA+ naive T cells. This sequence originates from a human donor in good health. Some libraries in this study had Jurkat cell RNA spiked in. The CDR3 DNA is TGCGCCAGCAGCCAAGTCCCACCGGGCCCCCGGGATCAGCCCCAGCATTTT. Translating it yields CASSQVPPGPRDQPQHF.